Described below is a single TCR beta chain sequence and its context. Profiling relied on immunoSEQ multiplex PCR, and the TCRdb table lists in-frame clones only, not all of them. This table holds around 100,000 clones, approximately 88% found once. CDR3 length: 15 residues. Germline lookup yields CDR1 LGHDT and CDR2 YNNKEL (reference sequence). Losses at the gene ends were 1 base for V and 7 bases for J; bases not matched to a gene: 2. The sample is drawn from a study of blood T cell repertoires in COVID-19. Study as a whole: COVID-19 samples from acute and convalescent phases originated in the United States, Italy and Spain.

Sequenced sample: peripheral blood. This receptor was obtained from a woman between 65 and 79 years old with acute or convalescent COVID-19. The J gene is TRBJ1-6, the V gene TRBV3-1 (or the pseudogene TRBV3-2); 9 bases are a match to TRBD1. The CDR3 here is CASSQVGTGNSPLHF. CDR3 in DNA: TGTGCCAGCAGCCAAGTGGGGACAGGGAATTCACCCCTCCACTTT.